A single sample is the source of the 14 T cell receptor beta chains below, sequenced in a study of CD8 T cells in Susac syndrome. RNA amounts of roughly 0.45 to 1 ug underwent reverse transcription with random hexamers. From the immunoSEQ multiplex PCR reads, TCRdb called clonotypes with MiXCR, one entry per CDR3 protein. This table holds some 200,000 distinct CDR3 sequences, 95% found once. The sequencing input was CD4+ T cells from PBMCs. Receptors were obtained from a human donor with Susac syndrome.

The V and J genes are TRBV7-2 and TRBJ2-1; TRBD2 matches at 7 bases. This CDR3 region has 13 residues. Losses at the gene ends were 5 bases for V and 8 bases for J; bases not matched to a gene: 6. CDR1 and CDR2 (germline): SGHTA, FQGNSA. The CDR3 loop reads CASSGPGGDEQFF. The CDR3 nucleotides are TGTGCCAGCAGCGGCCCGGGGGGTGATGAGCAGTTCTTC.

V and J are TRBV7-3 and TRBJ2-1; D unresolved. The germline V and J ends were trimmed by 1 base and 4 bases, with 14 bases remaining between them. The CDR3 has 16 amino acids. Looked up from germline, CDR1 is SGHTA and CDR2 is FQGTGA. The DNA for the CDR3 is TGTGCCAGCAGCTTAAGGGGTAGTGGCTTGTACAATGAGCAGTTCTTC. Protein: CASSLRGSGLYNEQFF.

The V call is TRBV10-3, the J call TRBJ1-5, with TRBD1 matching 7 bases. Germline assignment: CDR1 ENHRY and CDR2 SYGVKD. CDR3 length: 16 residues. Trimming at V came to 3 bases and at J to 0 bases, leaving 5 bases not matched to a gene. DNA of the CDR3: TGTGCCATCAGTGAAAAGGGACAGCATAGCAATCAGCCCCAGCATTTT. Encoded protein: CAISEKGQHSNQPQHF.

The gene calls are TRBV5-4 and TRBJ1-6, with D unclear. Looked up from germline, CDR1 is SGHNT and CDR2 is YYREEE (reference sequence). CDR3 length: 14 residues. V was clipped by 1 base and J by 7 bases, with 9 bases between them. The DNA for the CDR3 is TGTGCCAGCAGCTTGAGGGAAGGGAATTCACCCCTCCACTTT. Its translation is CASSLREGNSPLHF. The full variable domain, rest sourced from reference TRBV5-4 and TRBJ1-6, is ETGVTQSPTHLIKTRGQQVTLRCSSQSGHNTVSWYQQALGQGPQFIFQYYREEENGRGNFPPRFSGLQFPNYSSELNVNALELDDSALYLCASSLREGNSPLHFGNGTRLTVT.

This chain joins TRBV11-2 and TRBJ1-2; TRBD1 aligns across 10 bases. V shed 2 bases and J 4 bases; nucleotides not matched to a gene: 1. In germline, CDR1 is SGHAT, CDR2 FQNNGV. The CDR3 has 14 residues. The CDR3: CASSLRQGAYGYTF. Written as DNA, the CDR3 is TGTGCCAGCAGCTTAAGACAGGGGGCCTATGGCTACACCTTC.

The chain uses TRBV11-2 and TRBJ2-7; D remains unclear. Deletions cut 1 base from V and 3 bases from J, with 13 bases between. CDR1 and CDR2 from the germline V gene are SGHAT and FQNNGV. CDR3 length equals 15 residues. This CDR3 reads CASSLVAALDYEQYF. As DNA, the CDR3 is TGTGCCAGCAGCTTAGTGGCCGCCTTAGACTACGAGCAGTACTTC.

V and J are TRBV12-3 or TRBV12-4 and TRBJ1-5; D might be TRBD1 (6 bases). The V end was cut by 3 bases, the J end by 9 bases, with 12 bases between. The CDR3 totals 13 residues. This CDR3 reads CASSFNLRGPQHF. CDR3 coding DNA: TGTGCCAGCAGTTTCAACCTCAGGGGGCCCCAGCATTTT.

The chain is built from TRBV29-1 and TRBJ1-2; TRBD1 agrees at 8 bases. The germline CDR1 and CDR2 sequences are SQVTM and ANQGSEA. V gave up 4 bases and J gave up 8 bases; unmatched junction bases: 9. CDR3 length equals 13 residues. Here the CDR3 DNA reads TGCAGCGTTGGAGACAGGGGAGGGAAGGGCTACACCTTC. Translation gives CSVGDRGGKGYTF.

This rearrangement joins TRBV5-4 to TRBJ2-1; 9 bases line up with TRBD2. The length of the CDR3 is 14 residues. The germline gives CDR1 SGHNT, CDR2 YYREEE (reference sequence). With 0 bases clipped from V and 9 bases from J, the junction kept 4 bases outside the gene matches. CDR3 bases: TGTGCCAGCAGCTTGGCCGGGACTAGCAGTGAGCAGTTCTTC. Translating gives CASSLAGTSSEQFF.

The V gene is TRBV6-6, the J gene TRBJ1-4; D not resolved. Trimming pared 7 bases from V and 0 bases from J, leaving 9 bases between. The CDR3 sequence is 14 residues long. Germline CDR1 and CDR2: MNHNY and SVGAGI (reference sequence). This chain's CDR3 is CASNRGATNEKLFF. The CDR3 DNA follows: TGTGCCAGCAACCGAGGAGCAACTAATGAAAAACTGTTTTTT.

J is TRBJ2-1 and V is TRBV9; the match to TRBD2 covers 9 bases. The CDR3 runs to 14 residues. Trimming removed 0 bases from V and 15 bases from J; junction bases left unmatched: 10. Per the germline V gene, CDR1 is SGDLS and CDR2 is YYNGEE. CDR3 sequence reads: CASSVGGGGAVRFF. CDR3 sequence (DNA): TGTGCCAGCAGCGTAGGCGGCGGGGGGGCCGTCCGGTTCTTC.

The chain employs TRBV2 and TRBJ1-1, with D possibly matching TRBD1 (5 bases). The ends were cut back, 7 bases at V and 2 bases at J, with 11 bases in the middle. This CDR3 comprises 13 residues. CDR1 is SNHLY and CDR2 is FYNNEI in the germline V gene. In nucleotides, the CDR3 is TGTGCCAGCAAGTCAGACAGCAACACTGAAGCTTTCTTT. As protein: CASKSDSNTEAFF.

The DNA of the CDR3 is TGTGCCAGCAGTTCCGGGACAGTAACCTACGAGCAGTACTTC. This encodes CASSSGTVTYEQYF. The V gene is TRBV12-3 or TRBV12-4, the J gene TRBJ2-7, with 7 bases aligning to TRBD1. This CDR3 is 14 amino acids long. V trimming: 4 bases; J trimming: 2 bases; junction bases outside the gene matches: 5.

This clonotype showed up just once. The chain joins TRBV7-2 to TRBJ2-7, with TRBD2 as a possible D gene (7 bases). This CDR3 has 15 residues. CDR1 and CDR2 from the germline V gene are SGHTA and FQGNSA. The germline V and J ends were trimmed by 5 bases and 3 bases, with 17 bases remaining between them. CDR3 DNA: TGTGCCAGCAGCCCGCTAGGGGGGGCCGGCTACGAGCAGTACTTC. Translating gives CASSPLGGAGYEQYF.